This entry concerns a single TCR beta chain. These data are taken from a study of T cells after yellow fever vaccination. Trimming shortened V by 0 bases and J by 6 bases, and 15 bases separated the two germline ends. Germline CDR1 reads LGHNA; CDR2 reads YSLEER. This CDR3 comprises 15 residues. TCRdb re-derived calls from the 5' RACE reads in MiXCR, one entry per CDR3 protein. The sample contains hundreds of thousands of distinct CDR3 sequences, about 12% of which appear only once. This TCR was sampled from a man aged 25 to 45 who received the YFV17D yellow fever vaccine. Material: PBMCs, obtained on the day of the yellow fever booster vaccination. The rearrangement joins TRBV4-3 to TRBJ2-7; D is unresolved. In DNA form, the CDR3 reads TGCGCCAGCAGCCAAGATTTACAGCCCATTCTCGAGCAGTACTTC. Its protein is CASSQDLQPILEQYF.